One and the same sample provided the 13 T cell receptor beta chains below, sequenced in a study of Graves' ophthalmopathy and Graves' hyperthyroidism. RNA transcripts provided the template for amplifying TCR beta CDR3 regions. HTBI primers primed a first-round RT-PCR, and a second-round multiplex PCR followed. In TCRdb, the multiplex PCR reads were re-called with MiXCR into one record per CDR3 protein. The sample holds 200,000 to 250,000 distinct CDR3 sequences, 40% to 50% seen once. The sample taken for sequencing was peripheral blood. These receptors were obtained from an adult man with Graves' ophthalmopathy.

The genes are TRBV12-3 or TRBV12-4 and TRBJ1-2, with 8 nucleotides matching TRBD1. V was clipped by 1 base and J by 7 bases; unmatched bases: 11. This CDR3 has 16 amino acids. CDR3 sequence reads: CASSLDWAGGIGGYTF. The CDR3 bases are TGTGCCAGCAGTTTAGACTGGGCAGGGGGCATTGGTGGCTACACCTTC.

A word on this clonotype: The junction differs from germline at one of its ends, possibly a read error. For the CDR3, the DNA is TGTGCCAGCAGCTTAGCAAGCGCGACCTACGAGCAGTGCTTC. This translates into CASSLASATYEQCF. The rearrangement uses TRBV7-2 and TRBJ2-7; the D is unclear. Germline CDR1 and CDR2: SGHTA and FQGNSA. The CDR3 sequence is 14 residues long.

This CDR3 reads CASSDGWSYEQYF. In nucleotides, the CDR3 is TGTGCCAGCAGTGATGGGTGGAGCTACGAGCAGTACTTC. This rearrangement joins TRBV6-1 to TRBJ2-7, with D hard to call. The CDR3 runs to 13 residues. Germline assignment: CDR1 MNHNS and CDR2 SASEGT. Trimming took 3 bases from V and 3 from J, leaving 9 bases between them.

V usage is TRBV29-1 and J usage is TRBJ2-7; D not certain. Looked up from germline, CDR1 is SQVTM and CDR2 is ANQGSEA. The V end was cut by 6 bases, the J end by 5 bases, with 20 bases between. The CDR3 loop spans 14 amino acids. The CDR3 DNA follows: TGCAGCGTCCCTTTAGGGATATTGGGCCACGAGCAGTACTTC. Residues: CSVPLGILGHEQYF.

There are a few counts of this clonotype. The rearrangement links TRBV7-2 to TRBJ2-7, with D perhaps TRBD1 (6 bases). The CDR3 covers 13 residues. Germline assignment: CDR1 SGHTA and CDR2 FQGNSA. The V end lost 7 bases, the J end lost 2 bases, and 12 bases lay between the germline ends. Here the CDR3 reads CASTVQGPYEQYF. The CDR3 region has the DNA TGTGCCAGCACCGTACAGGGCCCCTACGAGCAGTACTTC.

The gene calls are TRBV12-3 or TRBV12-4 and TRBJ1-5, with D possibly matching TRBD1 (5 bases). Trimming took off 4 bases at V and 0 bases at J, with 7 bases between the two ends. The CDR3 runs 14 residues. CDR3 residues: CASSSGVSNQPQHF. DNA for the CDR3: TGTGCCAGCAGTTCGGGGGTTAGCAATCAGCCCCAGCATTTT.

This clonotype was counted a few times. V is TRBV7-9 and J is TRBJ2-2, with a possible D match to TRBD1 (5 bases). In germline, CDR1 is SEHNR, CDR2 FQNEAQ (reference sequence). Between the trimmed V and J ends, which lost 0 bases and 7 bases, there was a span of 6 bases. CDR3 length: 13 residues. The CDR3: CASSLAQGGELFF. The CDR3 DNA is TGTGCCAGCAGCTTAGCCCAGGGCGGGGAGCTGTTTTTT. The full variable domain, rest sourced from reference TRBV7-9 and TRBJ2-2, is DTGVSQNPRHKITKRGQNVTFRCDPISEHNRLYWYRQTLGQGPEFLTYFQNEAQLEKSRLLSDRFSAERPKGSFSTLEIQRTEQGDSAMYLCASSLAQGGELFFGEGSRLTVL.

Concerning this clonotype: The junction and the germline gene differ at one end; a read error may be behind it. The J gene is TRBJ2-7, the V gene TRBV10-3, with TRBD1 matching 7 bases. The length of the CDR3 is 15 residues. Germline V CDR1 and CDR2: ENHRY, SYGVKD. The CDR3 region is CASSSTGQPSYEQYF. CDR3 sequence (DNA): TGTGCCAGCAGTTCCACGGGACAGCCCTCCTACGAGCAGTACTTC.

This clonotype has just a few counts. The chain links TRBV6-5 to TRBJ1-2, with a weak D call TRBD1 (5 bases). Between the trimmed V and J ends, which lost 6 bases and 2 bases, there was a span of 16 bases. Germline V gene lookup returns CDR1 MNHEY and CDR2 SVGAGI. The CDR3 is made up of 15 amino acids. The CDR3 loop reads CASRMWQGGNYGYTF. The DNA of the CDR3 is TGTGCCAGCAGAATGTGGCAGGGTGGGAACTATGGCTACACCTTC.

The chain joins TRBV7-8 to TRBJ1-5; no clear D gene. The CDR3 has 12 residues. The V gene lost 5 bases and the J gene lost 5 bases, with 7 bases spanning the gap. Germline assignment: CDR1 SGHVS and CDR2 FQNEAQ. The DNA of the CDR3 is TGTGCCAGCAGCCGGAAAGATCAGCCCCAGCATTTT. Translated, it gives CASSRKDQPQHF.

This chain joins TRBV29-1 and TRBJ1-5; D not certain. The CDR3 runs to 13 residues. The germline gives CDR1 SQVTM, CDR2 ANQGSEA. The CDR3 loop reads CAFRSGGNQPQHF. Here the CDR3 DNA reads TGCGCCTTTCGGAGTGGGGGCAATCAGCCCCAGCATTTT.

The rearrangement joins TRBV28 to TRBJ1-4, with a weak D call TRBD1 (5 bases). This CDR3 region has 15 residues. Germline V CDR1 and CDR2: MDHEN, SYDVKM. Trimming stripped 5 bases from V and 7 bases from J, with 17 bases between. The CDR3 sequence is CASSTRTGQIEKLFF. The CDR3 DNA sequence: TGTGCCAGCAGTACACGGACGGGGCAGATTGAAAAACTGTTTTTT.

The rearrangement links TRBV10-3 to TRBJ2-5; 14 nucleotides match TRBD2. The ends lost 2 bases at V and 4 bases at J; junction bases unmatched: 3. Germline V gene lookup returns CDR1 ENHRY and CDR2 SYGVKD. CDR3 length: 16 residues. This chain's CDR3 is CAISEGLAGGSETQYF. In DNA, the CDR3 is TGTGCCATCAGTGAGGGACTAGCGGGGGGATCAGAGACCCAGTACTTC.